This entry concerns a single T cell receptor (beta chain). This clone's antigen is unknown. One base away there is no much larger clone; base qualities are not given. TCRbeta CDR3 regions were amplified from genomic DNA using the immunoSEQ Assay, a bias-controlled multiplex PCR. The study's own analysis went as follows. Nucleated cell counts per sample were estimated from amplification of reference gene primers within the assay. To quantify the absolute abundance of each unique TCRbeta CDR3 rearrangement, sequence reads were collapsed and filtered. For each sample, productive Simpson clonality was calculated by taking the square root of Simpson's diversity index across productive rearrangements. Not all clones reach the TCRdb copy of this immuneACCESS table, which keeps in-frame sequences only. Checked studies attribute under half of the gap to unresolved V genes and leave the rest unexplained. D and trimming were read from the DNA, whereas the V and J calls and clone size are those reported in that table. For this sample the table gives about 340,000 clones, of which about four fifths were detected only once. Around 3% of the sample is in the top ten clones.

The sample originates from a study of blood T cell repertoires in COVID-19 (TCRdb year 2020). Study-wide context: The collaborator samples originated in the United States, Italy and Spain and spanned the acute and convalescent phases of COVID-19. The prospective study material was composed of cDNA or gDNA derived from T cells, B-cell-depleted T cells, or PBMCs. Deeply sampled blood TCRbeta repertoires from subjects exposed to, actively infected with, or recovered from COVID-19 were included in the dataset. The repertoires were released in a freely available public database meant as a resource for research on the immune response to SARS-CoV-2. The samples were drawn from the first 160 participants of the ongoing ImmuneRACE study and from 1,254 subjects provided by 6 global collaborators. A de-identified subject ID, COVID-19 status, age in years and sex were almost always included in the sample metadata. HLA class I and class II types, where available, came from metadata supplied by the sample provider rather than from assay-based typing.

Summary of the overall study and its limitations: How much clinical and demographic metadata was included differed by source and by participant, and the metadata was provided uncurated.

Collaborating institutions collected whole blood in K2EDTA tubes following their own protocols. For TCRbeta analysis, collaborators shipped samples in one of three forms: frozen whole blood, isolated PBMCs, or DNA extracted from either of those sample types. As encoded in the germline V gene, CDR1 is MDHEN while CDR2 is SYDVKM. CDR3 length: 12 amino acids, cysteine to phenylalanine. Just CDR3 DNA is preserved here, 36 bases in frame from base 1. V lost 5 bases and J lost 11 bases; the stretch between them is 15 bases long. The TCR was taken from a man in his thirties or forties with active or convalescent COVID-19. Recombination joined TRBV28 with TRBJ1-1; tentative D gene TRBD1, with 5 bases matching. Material for sequencing was peripheral blood. CDR3 sequence: CASSLGGGDAFF. The sequenced DNA: TGTGCCAGCAGTCTCGGAGGAGGGGACGCTTTCTTT. Here the CDR3 is joined to the reference TRBV28 and TRBJ1-1 genes, and the full variable domain is: DVKVTQSSRYLVKRTGEKVFLECVQDMDHENMFWYRQDPGLGLRLIYFSYDVKMKEKGDIPEGYSVSREKKERFSLILESASTNQTSMYLCASSLGGGDAFFGQGTRLTVV.